This T cell receptor beta chain was recovered during a study of blood T cell repertoires in COVID-19. As for the study in general: Samples came from the United States, Italy and Spain, spanning acute and convalescent COVID-19.

The protocol was immunoSEQ multiplex PCR, while the TCRdb copy is restricted to in-frame clones and leaves out a portion. The sample contains some 170,000 clones, about three quarters of which appear only once. V gave up 0 bases and J gave up 0 bases; unmatched junction bases: 8. Germline V CDR1 and CDR2: GTSNPN, SVGIG (reference sequence). This CDR3 comprises 16 residues. This chain connects TRBV30 to TRBJ2-7; 7 positions match TRBD1. This receptor was identified in a woman in her 50s with active or convalescent COVID-19. Material for sequencing was peripheral blood. The CDR3: CAWSVRTGSYSYEQYF. The CDR3 coding sequence is TGTGCCTGGAGTGTACGGACAGGATCCTACTCCTACGAGCAGTACTTC. Looking up the rest from reference TRBV30 and TRBJ2-7 gives the full variable domain: SQTIHQWPATLVQPVGSPLSLECTVEGTSNPNLYWYRQAAGRGLQLLFYSVGIGQISSEVPQNLSASRPQDRQFILSSKKLLLSDSGFYLCAWSVRTGSYSYEQYFGPGTRLTVT.